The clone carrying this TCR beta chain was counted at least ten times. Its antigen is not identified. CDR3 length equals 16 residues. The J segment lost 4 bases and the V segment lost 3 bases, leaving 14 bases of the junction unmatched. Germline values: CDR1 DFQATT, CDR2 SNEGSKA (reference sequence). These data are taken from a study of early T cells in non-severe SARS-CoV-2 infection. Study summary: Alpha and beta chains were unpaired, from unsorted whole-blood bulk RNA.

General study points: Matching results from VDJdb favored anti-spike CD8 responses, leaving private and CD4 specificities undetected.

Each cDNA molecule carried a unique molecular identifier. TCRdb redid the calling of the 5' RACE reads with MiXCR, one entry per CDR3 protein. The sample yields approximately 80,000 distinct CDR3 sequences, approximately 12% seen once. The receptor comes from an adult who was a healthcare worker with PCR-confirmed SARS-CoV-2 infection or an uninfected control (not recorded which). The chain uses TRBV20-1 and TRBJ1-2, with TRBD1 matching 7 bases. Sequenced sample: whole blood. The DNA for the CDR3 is TGCAGTGCTAGCCCCCCCGGGACAGAAGGGTCCTATGGCTACACCTTC. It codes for CSASPPGTEGSYGYTF.